What follows is one T cell receptor beta chain and its context. As yet, its antigen is unknown. The data were obtained in a study of T cells in localized non-small cell lung cancer. Produced via immunoSEQ multiplex PCR; TCRdb's table is partial and in-frame only. The sample has 50,000 to 65,000 clones, roughly 79% seen once; the top ten hold approximately 4.5%. Germline V gene sequence: CDR1 MGHRA, CDR2 YSYEKL. CDR3 length: 16 residues. The V and J ends lost 0 bases and 6 bases, in that order; junction bases with no gene match: 5. General study points: Heterogeneity cannot be ruled out, as sequencing used one tumor region only. Out of the top 100 tumor clones, a median approximately 61 were seen in adjacent lung. An association was observed between higher blood T cell density and longer overall survival.

This specimen consisted of PBMCs, obtained before any cancer treatment. This TCR was recovered from a man aged 35-75 years with stage II lung adenocarcinoma. This sequence joins TRBV4-1 and TRBJ2-1, with TRBD2 identical over 10 bases. The CDR3 loop is CASSQDPSGRANEQFF. The CDR3 nucleotides read TGCGCCAGCAGCCAAGATCCAAGCGGGAGGGCCAATGAGCAGTTCTTC.